The clone carrying this T cell receptor beta chain occurred a few times. The antigen is undetermined. RNA transcripts served as the template for amplifying TCR beta CDR3 regions. The HTBI set primed first-round TCR CDR3 RT-PCR. TCRdb itself ran the multiplex PCR reads through MiXCR, one entry per CDR3 protein. This sample has hundreds of thousands of distinct CDR3 sequences, with approximately 21% found just once. The data stem from a study of T cells in Graves' hyperthyroidism and ophthalmopathy. Study context: At initial diagnosis, before any treatment had begun, peripheral blood was obtained.

Study-level points and caveats: In simple terms, a model built on 13 V-J features told ophthalmopathy apart from stable hyperthyroidism.

Patients were excluded because of uncontrolled infection, other autoimmune disease, pregnancy or lactation. CDR3 length equals 14 residues. Trimming took off 6 bases at V and 0 bases at J, with 9 bases between the two ends. From germline, CDR1 is MDHEN and CDR2 SYDVKM. The rearrangement links TRBV28 to TRBJ1-5; no reliable D call. The TCR comes from a man aged 25-45 years with Graves' ophthalmopathy. Sequencing was done on a sample of blood. Written as DNA, the CDR3 is TGTGCCAGCAGATTAGATAATAGCAATCAGCCCCAGCATTTT. Its translation is CASRLDNSNQPQHF.